One and the same sample provided the 22 T cell receptor beta chains below, sequenced in a study of CD8 T cells in ankylosing spondylitis. TCRdb re-called the 5' RACE reads through MiXCR, storing one row per CDR3 protein. The table shows about 130,000 distinct CDR3 sequences, with more than 5.5% occurring only once. Sequences were obtained from blood, either unsorted or a sorted T cell fraction (not recorded which). The receptors shown here come from a female donor with ankylosing spondylitis or in good health (not recorded which).

There are many counts of this clonotype. The chain combines TRBV19 with TRBJ1-6; 7 bases are a match to TRBD1. Per germline, CDR1 LNHDA and CDR2 SQIVND (reference sequence). J was trimmed by 13 bases and V by 7 bases; bases with no gene match: 19. The CDR3 contains 16 residues. CDR3 region: CASKLKMWDSCTPLHF. CDR3 in DNA: TGTGCCAGTAAACTAAAGATGTGGGACAGTTGCACTCCCCTCCACTTT. Drawing the rest from reference TRBV19 and TRBJ1-6, the complete variable domain is DGGITQSPKYLFRKEGQNVTLSCEQNLNHDAMYWYRQDPGQGLRLIYYSQIVNDFQKGDIAEGYSVSREKKESFPLTVTSAQKNPTAFYLCASKLKMWDSCTPLHFGNGTRLTVT.

This clonotype appeared many times. The chain carries TRBV15 and TRBJ2-7; D not resolved. Germline V CDR1 and CDR2: LNHNV, YYDKDF (reference sequence). The V end was cut by 5 bases, the J end by 0 bases, with 8 bases between. The CDR3 covers 13 residues. The CDR3 nucleotides read TGTGCCACCAGCGTAAGGCTCTCCTACGAGCAGTACTTC. It specifies CATSVRLSYEQYF.

Many counts were recorded for this clonotype. The chain uses TRBV5-1 and TRBJ1-4, with 7 bases identical to TRBD1. V lost 4 bases to trimming and J lost 4 bases; unmatched junction nucleotides: 7. The CDR3 spans 15 residues. The germline V gene encodes CDR1 SGHRS and CDR2 YFSETQ. The CDR3 reads CASSPTGLDNEKLFF. In DNA form, the CDR3 reads TGCGCCAGCAGCCCGACAGGGTTAGATAATGAAAAACTGTTTTTT.

This clonotype was counted at least ten times. This chain connects TRBV4-1 to TRBJ1-4; perhaps TRBD1 as D (6 bases). The germline CDR1 and CDR2 sequences are MGHRA and YSYEKL. The CDR3 is 18 residues long. The V gene lost 1 base and the J gene lost 0 bases, with 15 bases spanning the gap. The CDR3 sequence is CASSQGPQGHATNEKLFF. The CDR3 region has the DNA TGCGCCAGCAGCCAAGGGCCCCAGGGGCATGCAACTAATGAAAAACTGTTTTTT.

This clonotype occurred a few times. This sequence joins TRBV7-9 and TRBJ1-4; D gene unclear. Trimming shortened V by 5 bases and J by 0 bases, and 10 bases separated the two germline ends. This CDR3 has 15 amino acids. Germline V gene data show CDR1 as SEHNR and CDR2 as FQNEAQ (reference sequence). CDR3 DNA: TGTGCCAGCAGCCCGGGAGGGTCAACTAATGAAAAACTGTTTTTT. It codes for CASSPGGSTNEKLFF.

By share, this clonotype counts as medium-sized. V is TRBV12-3 or TRBV12-4 and J is TRBJ2-7; TRBD2 agrees at 7 bases. CDR3 size: 14 residues. V trimming: 5 bases; J trimming: 5 bases; junction bases outside the gene matches: 9. CDR3: CASSLTTSVHEQYF. CDR3 DNA: TGTGCCAGCAGTCTCACCACTAGCGTTCACGAGCAGTACTTC.

This clonotype has a count of ten or more. V and J are TRBV11-1 and TRBJ2-7; no clear D. The germline gives CDR1 SGHAT, CDR2 FQDESV (reference sequence). The ends were cut back, 2 bases at V and 6 bases at J, with 11 bases in the middle. This CDR3 is built from 13 residues. The CDR3 here is CASSLYGRGEQYF. DNA of the CDR3: TGTGCCAGCAGCTTATATGGGCGAGGCGAGCAGTACTTC.

This clonotype was seen at least ten times. The J gene is TRBJ2-1, the V gene TRBV12-3 or TRBV12-4; no definite D call. V lost 4 bases to trimming and J lost 5 bases, with 9 bases between them. This CDR3 region has 13 residues. The CDR3 loop is CASSSTQNNEQFF. Written as DNA, the CDR3 is TGTGCCAGCAGTTCAACTCAAAACAATGAGCAGTTCTTC.

In its sample, this clonotype was seen many times. The chain joins TRBV7-8 to TRBJ2-1, with D possibly called TRBD1 or TRBD2 (6 bases each). The V and J ends lost 1 base and 5 bases respectively, with 18 bases between them. Germline loops: CDR1 SGHVS, CDR2 FQNEAQ. The CDR3 has 17 amino acids. The DNA of the CDR3 is TGTGCCAGCAGCTTAGGGGTCCCGGGGGCGAGGGACAATGAGCAGTTCTTC. Its translation: CASSLGVPGARDNEQFF.

The table lists this clonotype with many counts. The CDR3 bases are TGTGCTACTTCGACAGGGATAAACACCGGGGAGCTGTTTTTT. Its protein is CATSTGINTGELFF. The genes are TRBV7-7 and TRBJ2-2; 7 nucleotides line up with TRBD1. This CDR3 region has 14 residues. The V gene's germline CDR1 is SSHAT and CDR2 FNYEAQ (reference sequence).

This clonotype was seen at least ten times. The chain carries TRBV9 and TRBJ1-2, with D possibly TRBD1 on 5 matching bases. V was pared by 0 bases and J by 6 bases, with 12 bases between. CDR3 length: 14 residues. The germline V gene encodes CDR1 SGDLS and CDR2 YYNGEE. The CDR3 bases are TGTGCCAGCAGCGTAGATCCAGGGCGGGATGGCTACACCTTC. Its protein is CASSVDPGRDGYTF.

This clonotype has ten or more counts. The V and J genes are TRBV5-1 and TRBJ1-6; no clear D. V was pared by 0 bases and J by 5 bases, with 9 bases between. This CDR3 contains 15 residues. Germline values: CDR1 SGHRS, CDR2 YFSETQ. The CDR3, as DNA: TGCGCCAGCAGCTTGGAGGGAACCAATAATTCACCCCTCCACTTT. Translation gives CASSLEGTNNSPLHF.

This clonotype was picked up a small number of times. This rearrangement joins TRBV9 to TRBJ1-5; D gene uncertain. CDR3 length equals 14 residues. Germline V gene data show CDR1 as SGDLS and CDR2 as YYNGEE. The germline V and J ends were trimmed by 0 bases and 6 bases, with 10 bases remaining between them. CDR3 region: CASSVGQAPQPQHF. The CDR3 nucleotides read TGTGCCAGCAGCGTAGGGCAGGCTCCTCAGCCCCAGCATTTT. Combining the CDR3 with reference TRBV9 and TRBJ1-5 gives the whole variable domain DSGVTQTPKHLITATGQRVTLRCSPRSGDLSVYWYQQSLDQGLQFLIQYYNGEERAKGNILERFSAQQFPDLHSELNLSSLELGDSALYFCASSVGQAPQPQHFGDGTRLSIL.

This clonotype was detected ten times or more. The V call is TRBV6-5, the J call TRBJ2-7; tentatively, D is TRBD2 (5 bases). CDR1 is MNHEY, CDR2 SVGAGI, per germline. V lost 0 bases and J 5 bases, leaving 8 bases between the germline ends. CDR3 size: 13 residues. CDR3 DNA: TGTGCCAGCAGTTACTCCGGACTGAACGAGCAGTACTTC. Its protein is CASSYSGLNEQYF.

This clonotype was counted at least ten times. This chain links TRBV6-5 with TRBJ1-2, with 7 bases fitting TRBD1. V was clipped by 0 bases and J by 7 bases; unmatched bases: 14. The CDR3 totals 17 residues. Germline V lookup: CDR1 MNHEY, CDR2 SVGAGI. The CDR3 protein is CASSYSGDRQGSSGYTF. The DNA for the CDR3 is TGTGCCAGCAGTTACTCCGGTGATAGACAGGGATCAAGTGGCTACACCTTC.

This clonotype has ten or more counts. The V and J genes are TRBV7-6 and TRBJ1-1, with unresolved D. V dropped 5 bases and J dropped 1 base, with 11 bases sitting between them. This CDR3 has 14 residues. The germline V gene encodes CDR1 SGHVS and CDR2 FNYEAQ. This CDR3 is CASSSSRTNTEAFF. In nucleotides, the CDR3 is TGTGCCAGCAGCAGCTCACGAACGAACACTGAAGCTTTCTTT.

This clonotype was seen at least ten times. This chain joins TRBV6-1 and TRBJ2-7; 7 nucleotides align to TRBD1. V was clipped by 9 bases and J by 5 bases; unmatched bases: 13. The CDR3 totals 14 residues. Germline CDR1 MNHNS, CDR2 SASEGT. The CDR3, as DNA: TGTGCCAGTCGGGGACAGCTAGATTGGAACGAGCAGTACTTC. It codes for CASRGQLDWNEQYF.

This clonotype showed up many times. V usage is TRBV7-9 and J usage is TRBJ2-5, with TRBD1 identical over 8 bases. V shed 5 bases, J shed 5 bases, and the junction held 10 bases outside the gene matches. This CDR3 has 15 residues. Per the germline V gene, CDR1 is SEHNR and CDR2 is FQNEAQ (reference sequence). In DNA form, the CDR3 reads TGTGCCAGCAGCCCGATGGACAGGGTCATGGAGACCCAGTACTTC. Translating gives CASSPMDRVMETQYF. Filled out from reference TRBV7-9 and TRBJ2-5, the complete variable domain reads DTGVSQNPRHKITKRGQNVTFRCDPISEHNRLYWYRQTLGQGPEFLTYFQNEAQLEKSRLLSDRFSAERPKGSFSTLEIQRTEQGDSAMYLCASSPMDRVMETQYFGPGTRLLVL.

This clonotype has a count of ten or more. The chain recombines TRBV11-2 with TRBJ2-2; 7 nucleotides line up with TRBD2. CDR3 length: 14 residues. Germline-derived CDR1 and CDR2 are SGHAT and FQNNGV. V dropped 4 bases and J dropped 2; count of bases not matched to a gene: 1. The CDR3 reads CASSWGGNTGELFF. The CDR3 region has the DNA TGTGCCAGCAGCTGGGGGGGTAACACCGGGGAGCTGTTTTTT. The full variable domain, its missing parts supplied by reference TRBV11-2 and TRBJ2-2, is EAGVAQSPRYKIIEKRQSVAFWCNPISGHATLYWYQQILGQGPKLLIQFQNNGVVDDSQLPKDRFSAERLKGVDSTLKIQPAKLEDSAVYLCASSWGGNTGELFFGEGSRLTVL.

This clonotype appeared many times. This CDR3 is CSARRGLEEKLFF. The CDR3 region has the DNA TGCAGTGCTAGGAGGGGGTTAGAGGAAAAACTGTTTTTT. The chain links TRBV20-1 to TRBJ1-4, with D possibly being TRBD1 (6 bases). The CDR3 has 13 amino acids. With 3 bases removed from V and 8 bases from J, the gap between germline ends came to 13 bases. The germline V gene encodes CDR1 DFQATT and CDR2 SNEGSKA (reference sequence).

This clonotype came up many times. The rearrangement joins TRBV20-1 to TRBJ1-1; D is perhaps TRBD1 (6 bases). Trimming stripped 3 bases from V and 4 bases from J, with 15 bases between. The CDR3 loop spans 14 amino acids. The germline gives CDR1 DFQATT, CDR2 SNEGSKA (reference sequence). The DNA of the CDR3 is TGCAGTGCTAGGGACCCGGGAGGGGGCACTGAAGCTTTCTTT. It is translated as CSARDPGGGTEAFF.

This clonotype was observed at least ten times. The chain employs TRBV6-5 and TRBJ2-7, with D perhaps TRBD1 or TRBD2 (6 bases each). Germline CDR1 and CDR2: MNHEY and SVGAGI. Trimming left V 2 bases short and J 1 base short, with 12 bases between. The CDR3 is made up of 15 amino acids. The CDR3 bases are TGTGCCAGCAGTTACACGGGGGACACTTCCTACGAGCAGTACTTC. Its protein product is CASSYTGDTSYEQYF.